This T cell receptor beta chain was identified during a study of control samples from healthy donors and cancer patients. This CDR3 is built from 14 residues. Trimming stripped 0 bases from V and 6 bases from J, with 12 bases between. CDR1 and CDR2 from the germline V gene are SGDLS and YYNGEE. TCRdb's table, derived via immunoSEQ multiplex PCR, lists solely in-frame clones and lacks some. This sample has tens of thousands of clones, with around 90% found just once. This clone was observed once. The gene calls are TRBV9 and TRBJ1-2; D uncertain. The origin of this receptor is a man aged 30 to 45 with colorectal cancer. Sample: PBMCs. CDR3 in DNA: TGTGCCAGCAGCGTAGGGTGGGGTGTGAATGGCTACACCTTC. Protein: CASSVGWGVNGYTF. The complete variable domain, with remaining parts taken from reference TRBV9 and TRBJ1-2, reads DSGVTQTPKHLITATGQRVTLRCSPRSGDLSVYWYQQSLDQGLQFLIQYYNGEERAKGNILERFSAQQFPDLHSELNLSSLELGDSALYFCASSVGWGVNGYTFGSGTRLTVV.